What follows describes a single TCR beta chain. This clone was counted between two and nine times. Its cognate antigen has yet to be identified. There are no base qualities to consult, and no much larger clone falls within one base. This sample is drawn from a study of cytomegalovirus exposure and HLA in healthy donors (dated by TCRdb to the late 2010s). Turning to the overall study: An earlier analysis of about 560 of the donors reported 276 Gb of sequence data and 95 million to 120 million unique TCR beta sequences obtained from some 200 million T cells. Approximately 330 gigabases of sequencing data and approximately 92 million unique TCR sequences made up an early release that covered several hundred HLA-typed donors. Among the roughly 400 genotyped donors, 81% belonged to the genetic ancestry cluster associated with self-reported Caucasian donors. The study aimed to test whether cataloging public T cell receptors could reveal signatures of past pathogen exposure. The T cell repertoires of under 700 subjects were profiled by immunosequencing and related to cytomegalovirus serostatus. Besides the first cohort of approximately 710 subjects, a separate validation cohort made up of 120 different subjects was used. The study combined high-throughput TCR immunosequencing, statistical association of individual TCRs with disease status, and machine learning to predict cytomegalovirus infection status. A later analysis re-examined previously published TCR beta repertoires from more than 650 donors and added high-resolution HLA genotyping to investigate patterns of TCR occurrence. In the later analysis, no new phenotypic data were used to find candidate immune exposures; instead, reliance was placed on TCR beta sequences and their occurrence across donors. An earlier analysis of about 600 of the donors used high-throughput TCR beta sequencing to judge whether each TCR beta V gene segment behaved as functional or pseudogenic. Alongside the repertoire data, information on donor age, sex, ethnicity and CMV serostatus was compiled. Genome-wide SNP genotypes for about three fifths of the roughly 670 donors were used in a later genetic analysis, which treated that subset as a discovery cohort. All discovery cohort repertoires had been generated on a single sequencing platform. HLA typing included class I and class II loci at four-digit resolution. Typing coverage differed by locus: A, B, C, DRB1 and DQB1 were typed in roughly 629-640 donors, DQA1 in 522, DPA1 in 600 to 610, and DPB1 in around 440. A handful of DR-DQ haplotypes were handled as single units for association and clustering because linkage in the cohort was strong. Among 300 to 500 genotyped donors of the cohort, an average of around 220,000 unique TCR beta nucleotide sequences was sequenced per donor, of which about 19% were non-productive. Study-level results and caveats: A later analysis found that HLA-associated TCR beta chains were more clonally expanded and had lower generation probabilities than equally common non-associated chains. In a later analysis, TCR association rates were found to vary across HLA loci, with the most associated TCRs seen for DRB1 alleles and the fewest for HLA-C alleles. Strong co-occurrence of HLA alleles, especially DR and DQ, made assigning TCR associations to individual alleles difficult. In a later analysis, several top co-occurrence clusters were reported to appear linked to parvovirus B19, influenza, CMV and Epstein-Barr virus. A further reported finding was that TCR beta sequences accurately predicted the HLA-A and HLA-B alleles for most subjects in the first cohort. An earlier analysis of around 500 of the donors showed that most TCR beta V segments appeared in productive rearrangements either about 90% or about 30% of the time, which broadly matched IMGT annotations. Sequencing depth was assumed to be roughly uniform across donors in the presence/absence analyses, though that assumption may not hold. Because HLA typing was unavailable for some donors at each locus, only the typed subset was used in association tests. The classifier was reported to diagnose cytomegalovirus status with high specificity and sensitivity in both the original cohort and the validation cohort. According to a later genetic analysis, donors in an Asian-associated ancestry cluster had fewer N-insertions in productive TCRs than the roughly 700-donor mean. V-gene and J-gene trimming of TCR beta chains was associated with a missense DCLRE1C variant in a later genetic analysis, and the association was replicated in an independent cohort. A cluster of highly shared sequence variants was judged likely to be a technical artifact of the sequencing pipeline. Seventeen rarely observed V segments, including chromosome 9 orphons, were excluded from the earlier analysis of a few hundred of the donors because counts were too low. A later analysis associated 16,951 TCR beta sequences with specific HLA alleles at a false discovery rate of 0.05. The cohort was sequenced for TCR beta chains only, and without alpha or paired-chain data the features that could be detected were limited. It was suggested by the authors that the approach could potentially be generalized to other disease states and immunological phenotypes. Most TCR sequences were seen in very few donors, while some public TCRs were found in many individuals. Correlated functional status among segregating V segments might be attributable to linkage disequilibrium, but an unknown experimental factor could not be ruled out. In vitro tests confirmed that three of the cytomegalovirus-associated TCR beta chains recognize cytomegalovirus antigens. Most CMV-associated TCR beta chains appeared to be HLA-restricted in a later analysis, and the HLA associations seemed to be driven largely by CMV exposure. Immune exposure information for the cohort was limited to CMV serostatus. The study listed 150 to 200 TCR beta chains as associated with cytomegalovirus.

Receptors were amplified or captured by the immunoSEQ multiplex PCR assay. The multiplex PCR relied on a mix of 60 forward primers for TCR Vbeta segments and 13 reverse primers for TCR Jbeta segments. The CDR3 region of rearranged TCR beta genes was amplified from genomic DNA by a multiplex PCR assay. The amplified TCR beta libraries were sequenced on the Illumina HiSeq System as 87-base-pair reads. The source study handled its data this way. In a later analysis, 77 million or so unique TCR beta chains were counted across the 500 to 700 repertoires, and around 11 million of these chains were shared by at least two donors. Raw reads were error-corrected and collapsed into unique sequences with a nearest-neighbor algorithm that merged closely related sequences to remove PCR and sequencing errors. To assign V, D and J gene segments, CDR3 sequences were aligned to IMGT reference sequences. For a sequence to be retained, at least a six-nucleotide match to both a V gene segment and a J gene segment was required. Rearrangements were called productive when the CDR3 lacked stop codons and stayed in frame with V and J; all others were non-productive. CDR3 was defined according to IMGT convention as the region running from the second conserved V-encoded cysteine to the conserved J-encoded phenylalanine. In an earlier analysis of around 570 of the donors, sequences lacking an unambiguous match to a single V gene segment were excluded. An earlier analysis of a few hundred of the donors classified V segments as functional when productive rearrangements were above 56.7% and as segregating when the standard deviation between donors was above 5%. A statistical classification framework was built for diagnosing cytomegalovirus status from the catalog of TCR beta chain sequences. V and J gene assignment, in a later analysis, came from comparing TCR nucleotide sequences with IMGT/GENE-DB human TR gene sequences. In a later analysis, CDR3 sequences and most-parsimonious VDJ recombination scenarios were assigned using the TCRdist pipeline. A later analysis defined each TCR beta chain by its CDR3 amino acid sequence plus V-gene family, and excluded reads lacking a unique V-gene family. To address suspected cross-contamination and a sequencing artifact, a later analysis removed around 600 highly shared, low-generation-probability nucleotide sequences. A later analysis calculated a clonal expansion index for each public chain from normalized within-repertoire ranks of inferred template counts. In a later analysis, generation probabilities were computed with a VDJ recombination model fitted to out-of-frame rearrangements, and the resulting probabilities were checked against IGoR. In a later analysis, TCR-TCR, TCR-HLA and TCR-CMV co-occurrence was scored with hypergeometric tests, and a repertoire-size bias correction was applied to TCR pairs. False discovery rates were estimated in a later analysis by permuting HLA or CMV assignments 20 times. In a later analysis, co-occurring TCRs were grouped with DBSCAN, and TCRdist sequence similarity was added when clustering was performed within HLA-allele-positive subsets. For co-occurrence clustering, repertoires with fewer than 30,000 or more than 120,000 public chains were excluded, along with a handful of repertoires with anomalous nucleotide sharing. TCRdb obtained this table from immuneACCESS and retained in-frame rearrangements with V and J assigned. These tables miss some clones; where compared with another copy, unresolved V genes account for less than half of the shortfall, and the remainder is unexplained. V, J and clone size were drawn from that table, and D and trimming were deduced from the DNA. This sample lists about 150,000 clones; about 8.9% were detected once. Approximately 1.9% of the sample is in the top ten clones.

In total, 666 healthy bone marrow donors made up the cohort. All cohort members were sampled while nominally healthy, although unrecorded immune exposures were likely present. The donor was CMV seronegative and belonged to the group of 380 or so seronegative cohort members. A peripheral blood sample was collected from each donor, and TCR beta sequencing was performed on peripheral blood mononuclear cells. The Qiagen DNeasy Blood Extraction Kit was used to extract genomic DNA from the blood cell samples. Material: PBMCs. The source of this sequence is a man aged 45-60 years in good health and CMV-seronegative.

The CDR3 amino acid sequence is: CASSRLRANEQFF. The base sequence is TGTGCCAGCAGCCGTCTGAGGGCGAATGAGCAGTTCTTC. This chain joins TRBV28 to TRBJ2-1; the D region possibly corresponds to TRBD2 (5 bases align). The CDR3 goes from the cysteine to the phenylalanine over 13 residues. Solely the CDR3 DNA is kept, with 39 bases framed from the first base. Taken from the germline V gene, the CDR1 and CDR2 loops are MDHEN and SYDVKM. V is clipped by 6 bases and J by 7 bases, and the sequence between their germline boundaries is 13 bases long.